The 15 T cell receptor beta chains reported below all come from one sample, sequenced in a study of tumor-infiltrating lymphocytes in primary liver carcinoma. They got blood RNA out of unsorted whole blood and also pulled out germline DNA. TCR beta cDNA was made from approximately 540 ng total RNA with a constant-region primer. Three-round nested multiplex PCR performed with slightly modified ARM-PCR produced the TCR beta libraries. Researchers ran the first two PCR rounds for ten to eleven cycles each with TRBV1-TRBV30 forward primers and a C-beta reverse primer. TCRdb re-derived calls from the multiplex PCR reads in MiXCR, one entry per CDR3 protein. The table records about 320,000 distinct CDR3 sequences, 65% of them present only once. The sequencing sample was made of peripheral blood. Receptor source: a man aged 40-49 years with primary liver carcinoma and hepatitis B virus infection.

The genes are TRBV6-1 and TRBJ1-2; D ambiguous. Germline assignment: CDR1 MNHNS and CDR2 SASEGT. The CDR3 is 12 residues long. The germline V and J ends were trimmed by 7 bases and 4 bases, with 10 bases remaining between them. The CDR3 DNA follows: TGTGCCAGCAAGAGGGAGGCCTATGGCTACACCTTC. Translation gives CASKREAYGYTF.

A note on this clonotype: At one end the junction does not follow the germline gene, possibly because of a read error. The CDR3 DNA sequence: TGTGCCAGCAGTTTGGGGGCGGCCGAATTACGTTCACCCCTCCACTTT. This translates into CASSLGAAELRSPLHF. The chain uses TRBV5-4 and TRBJ1-6; the D gene is possibly TRBD1 (6 bases). The germline CDR1 and CDR2 sequences are SGHNT and YYREEE (reference sequence). This CDR3 is built from 16 residues.

The rearrangement joins TRBV7-9 to TRBJ2-7; TRBD2 is a possible D gene (5 bases). The V gene lost 1 base and the J gene lost 1 base, with 11 bases spanning the gap. In germline, CDR1 is SEHNR, CDR2 FQNEAQ (reference sequence). The CDR3 has 15 amino acids. Here the CDR3 reads CASSLGAGTSYEQYF. CDR3 sequence (DNA): TGTGCCAGCAGCTTAGGCGCGGGCACATCCTACGAGCAGTACTTC. The entire variable domain, with the rest obtained from reference TRBV7-9 and TRBJ2-7, is as follows: DTGVSQNPRHKITKRGQNVTFRCDPISEHNRLYWYRQTLGQGPEFLTYFQNEAQLEKSRLLSDRFSAERPKGSFSTLEIQRTEQGDSAMYLCASSLGAGTSYEQYFGPGTRLTVT.

To note about this clonotype: This sequence may be a read error, since a much larger clone differs from it by one base. It is unclear where the CDR3 begins or ends on the DNA, so no DNA is shown, and the CDR3 is as TCRdb lists it. This chain uses TRBV29-1 with TRBJ1-3. The CDR3 is made up of 11 amino acids, end residues included. Germline V gives CDR1 SQVTM, CDR2 ANQGSEA. CDR3 amino acids: CSVGSGNTMYF.

The chain employs TRBV6-1 and TRBJ1-1, with D uncertain. Germline CDR1 and CDR2: MNHNS and SASEGT. The CDR3 is made up of 13 amino acids. Trimming took off 6 bases at V and 5 bases at J, with 13 bases between the two ends. CDR3: CASSGSANTEAFF. The CDR3 region has the DNA TGTGCCAGCAGCGGATCGGCGAATACTGAAGCTTTCTTT.

Concerning this clonotype itself: The junction differs from germline at one of its ends, possibly a read error. The chain uses TRBV28 and TRBJ2-3, with 7 bases fitting TRBD1. Germline assignment: CDR1 MDHEN and CDR2 SYDVKM. The length of the CDR3 is 13 residues. The CDR3 here is CAGSRDSVDTQYF. The CDR3 nucleotides read TGCGCCGGCAGCAGGGACAGTGTAGATACGCAGTATTTT.

In the case of this clonotype: The junction departs from the called germline gene at one end, perhaps through a read error. V is TRBV29-1 and J is TRBJ1-5; tentative D call: TRBD1 (5 bases). This CDR3 is built from 13 residues. CDR1 SQVTM and CDR2 ANQGSEA come from the germline V gene. The CDR3 sequence is CNVFAGGNQPQHF. Here the CDR3 DNA reads TGCAACGTTTTTGCCGGGGGTAATCAGCCCCAGCATTTT.

Turning to this clonotype: A much larger clone lies a single base off, so this may be a read error. The chain couples TRBV12-5 to TRBJ2-1; D remains ambiguous. Trimming left V 4 bases short and J 9 bases short, with 10 bases between. The CDR3 contains 12 residues. Germline V gene sequence: CDR1 LGHNT, CDR2 FRNRAP. The CDR3: CASGSVYGEQFF. CDR3 nucleotides: TGTGCTAGTGGTTCAGTATATGGTGAGCAGTTCTTC.

V usage is TRBV28 and J usage is TRBJ2-1, with D perhaps matching TRBD1 (6 bases). Per germline, CDR1 MDHEN and CDR2 SYDVKM. V was shortened by 5 bases and J by 6 bases, with 11 bases between the two germline ends. The CDR3 totals 13 residues. For the CDR3, the DNA is TGTGCCAGCAGTGCACAGGGATCCAATGAGCAGTTCTTC. It codes for CASSAQGSNEQFF. The complete variable domain, with remaining parts taken from reference TRBV28 and TRBJ2-1, reads DVKVTQSSRYLVKRTGEKVFLECVQDMDHENMFWYRQDPGLGLRLIYFSYDVKMKEKGDIPEGYSVSREKKERFSLILESASTNQTSMYLCASSAQGSNEQFFGPGTRLTVL.

For this clonotype: A much more abundant neighbour one base away suggests this may be a read error. This chain connects TRBV29-1 to TRBJ2-7; D is perhaps TRBD1 (5 bases). CDR3 length: 12 amino acids. Germline V gene data show CDR1 as SQVTM and CDR2 as ANQGSEA. The germline V and J ends were trimmed by 7 bases and 0 bases, with 10 bases remaining between them. Here the CDR3 reads CSALTVSYEQYF. The CDR3, as DNA: TGCAGCGCTCTGACAGTCTCCTACGAGCAGTACTTC.

V is TRBV24-1 and J is TRBJ2-2; D possibly corresponds to TRBD1 (5 bases). Trimming left V 7 bases short and J 3 bases short, with 14 bases between. CDR1 and CDR2 from the germline V gene are KGHDR and SFDVKD. This CDR3 is built from 15 residues. The CDR3 is CATSAAGWDTGELFF. The CDR3 DNA follows: TGTGCCACCAGCGCCGCAGGGTGGGACACCGGGGAGCTGTTTTTT.

This clonotype appeared a single time. The CDR3 ends on some other residue instead of the conserved phenylalanine or tryptophan, so this is likely a read error. The chain links TRBV11-2 to TRBJ2-3; D gene uncertain. Trimming took 5 bases from V and 1 from J, leaving 19 bases between them. The CDR3 loop spans 17 amino acids. The germline V gene has CDR1 SGHAT and CDR2 FQNNGV. CDR3 DNA sequence: TGTGCCAGCAGCAGAGTTGGGTCAGGAGCAGGCACAGATACGCAGTATTAT. Translation gives CASSRVGSGAGTDTQYY.

This clonotype appeared once. The V call is TRBV28, the J call TRBJ1-3, with a possible D match to TRBD1 (6 bases). V was clipped by 6 bases and J by 0 bases, with 21 bases between them. From germline, CDR1 is MDHEN and CDR2 SYDVKM. The CDR3 extends over 18 amino acids. The CDR3 coding sequence is TGTGCCAGCAGCCTGGGGAACCAGGGGTTTATCTCTGGAAACACCATATATTTT. Amino acid sequence: CASSLGNQGFISGNTIYF. The variable domain in full, completed from reference TRBV28 and TRBJ1-3, reads DVKVTQSSRYLVKRTGEKVFLECVQDMDHENMFWYRQDPGLGLRLIYFSYDVKMKEKGDIPEGYSVSREKKERFSLILESASTNQTSMYLCASSLGNQGFISGNTIYFGEGSWLTVV.

With regard to this clonotype: This likely comes from a read error, as the CDR3 has no conserved phenylalanine or tryptophan at its end. It is unclear where the CDR3 begins or ends on the DNA, so no DNA is shown, and the CDR3 is as TCRdb lists it. The chain combines TRBV5-4 with TRBJ1-4; no DNA check was done on the table's D call, TRBD1. Germline lookup yields CDR1 SGHNT and CDR2 YYREEE (reference sequence). A total of 14 residues make up the CDR3, ends included. CDR3 sequence reads: CASSPRPGAGTSGY.

With respect to this clonotype: The junction does not match germline at one end; this may be a read error. This chain uses TRBV13 with TRBJ1-1; TRBD1 might be the D (6 bases). The CDR3 spans 14 residues. Germline V CDR1 and CDR2: PRHDT, FYEKMQ (reference sequence). This chain's CDR3 is CVSSWQGLKTEAFF. The CDR3 DNA follows: TGTGTCAGCAGCTGGCAGGGGCTGAAGACTGAAGCTTTCTTT.